Following are 21 T cell receptor beta chains from one sample sequenced in a study of Tregs in tolerant kidney transplant recipients. Mixed chimerism was transient after nonmyeloablative marrow transplants from related graft donors. The data were produced by immunoSEQ multiplex PCR, yet TCRdb's version contains in-frame clones alone and is incomplete. The table has 50,000 to 65,000 clones, approximately 87% seen once; the top ten hold 3.5% to 4.5%. The input for sequencing was CD4+ T cells from blood (PBMCs), taken 6 months after the transplant. The source of these receptors is a human patient who received a combined kidney and bone marrow transplant. Part of the T cells may come from the graft donor.

The chain employs TRBV4-2 and TRBJ2-1, with 10 bases aligning to TRBD2. The CDR3 is 15 amino acids. The J segment lost 2 bases and the V segment lost 4 bases, leaving 2 bases of the junction unmatched. Germline CDR1 reads LGHNA; CDR2 reads YNFKEQ. The CDR3 coding sequence is TGTGCCAGCAGCCCGGGACTAGCGACCTACAATGAGCAGTTCTTC. Translation: CASSPGLATYNEQFF.

This CDR3 is CASSLTGDYGYTF. As DNA, the CDR3 is TGTGCCAGCAGCTTGACAGGGGACTATGGCTACACCTTC. The V call is TRBV6-6, the J call TRBJ1-2; the match to TRBD1 covers 8 bases. The CDR3 is made up of 13 amino acids. The V gene end was trimmed by 6 bases and the J gene end by 3 bases; junction bases not matched to a gene: 3. Germline V gene data show CDR1 as MNHNY and CDR2 as SVGAGI (reference sequence).

Note on this clone: Mismatch with germline at one junction end may stem from a read error. Other DNA sequences from this sample encode an identical CDR3 as well. The CDR3 sequence: CAISVDRVGDSPLHF. CDR3 DNA: TGTGCCATCAGTGTGGACAGGGTCGGGGATTCCCCCCTCCACTTT. This chain joins TRBV10-3 and TRBJ1-6; 8 bases line up with TRBD1. The CDR3 has 15 amino acids. In germline, CDR1 is ENHRY, CDR2 SYGVKD.

The genes are TRBV19 and TRBJ2-3; perhaps TRBD1 as D (5 bases). Germline CDR1 and CDR2: LNHDA and SQIVND (reference sequence). Trimming cost V 3 bases and J 4 bases, with 14 bases left between them. The CDR3 length is 15 residues. The CDR3 loop is CASSISKGAADTQYF. The CDR3 region has the DNA TGTGCCAGTAGTATTTCGAAAGGGGCTGCAGATACGCAGTATTTT.

The gene calls are TRBV18 and TRBJ1-1; D ambiguous. V lost 4 bases to trimming and J lost 1 base, with 10 bases between them. The CDR3 has 14 amino acids. Germline assignment: CDR1 KGHSH and CDR2 LQKENI. The CDR3 bases are TGTGCCAGCTCACAAATAGCGAGGAACACTGAAGCTTTCTTT. This encodes CASSQIARNTEAFF.

CDR3 amino acids: CASSLVEGGDTEAFF. The CDR3 DNA sequence: TGCGCCAGCAGCTTGGTTGAGGGAGGGGACACTGAAGCTTTCTTT. The chain joins TRBV5-1 to TRBJ1-1, with D tentatively TRBD1 (5 bases). From germline, CDR1 is SGHRS and CDR2 YFSETQ. This CDR3 spans 15 amino acids. The V and J ends lost 0 bases and 3 bases respectively, with 12 bases between them.

This chain joins TRBV20-1 and TRBJ1-1; the match to TRBD1 covers 7 bases. The CDR3 runs to 11 residues. Germline CDR1 reads DFQATT; CDR2 reads SNEGSKA (reference sequence). After removal of 4 bases from V and 7 bases from J, the junction contained 3 bases not matched to a gene. The CDR3 here is CSAIGTVEAFF. CDR3 sequence (DNA): TGCAGTGCTATCGGGACAGTTGAAGCTTTCTTT.

This clone was counted a few times. The rearrangement links TRBV7-3 to TRBJ1-1; 8 positions match TRBD1. V shed 0 bases, J shed 4 bases, and the junction held 4 bases outside the gene matches. This CDR3 has 15 amino acids. Per germline, CDR1 SGHTA and CDR2 FQGTGA. The CDR3: CASSLTRRGLTEAFF. The CDR3, as DNA: TGTGCCAGCAGCTTAACGCGCAGGGGGCTCACTGAAGCTTTCTTT.

The rearrangement links TRBV9 to TRBJ2-2; 9 nucleotides line up with TRBD1. The CDR3 consists of 17 residues. After removal of 3 bases from V and 5 bases from J, the junction contained 11 bases not matched to a gene. Germline V gives CDR1 SGDLS, CDR2 YYNGEE. This chain's CDR3 is CASSGQRWTGVTGELFF. CDR3 sequence (DNA): TGTGCCAGCAGCGGACAGAGGTGGACAGGGGTTACCGGGGAGCTGTTTTTT.

The chain recombines TRBV19 with TRBJ1-2; 10 bases agree with TRBD1. The CDR3 is 16 residues long. Germline trimming cut 5 bases from V and 1 base from J; bases unmatched to any gene: 7. Germline CDR1 is LNHDA and CDR2 is SQIVND (reference sequence). The CDR3, as DNA: TGTGCCAGTAGTCCCCGGGGACAGGGGTATAACTATGGCTACACCTTC. It specifies CASSPRGQGYNYGYTF.

The rearrangement joins TRBV5-1 to TRBJ2-2; 7 nucleotides match TRBD1. Germline-derived CDR1 and CDR2 are SGHRS and YFSETQ. V was pared by 3 bases and J by 0 bases, with 17 bases of the junction left unmatched. CDR3 length equals 20 residues. The CDR3 region is CASSSPPGQWNRSNTGELFF. The DNA for the CDR3 is TGCGCCAGCAGCTCGCCTCCGGGACAGTGGAACCGTTCGAACACCGGGGAGCTGTTTTTT.

In this sample, this clone turned up a few times. CDR3 nucleotides: TGTGCCAGCAGACGAACCGGGACAGAGAATGAAAAACTGTTTTTT. The encoded protein is CASRRTGTENEKLFF. This rearrangement joins TRBV2 to TRBJ1-4; 7 bases map to TRBD1. Per germline, CDR1 SNHLY and CDR2 FYNNEI. This CDR3 spans 15 amino acids. Trimming at V came to 6 bases and at J to 5 bases, leaving 9 bases not matched to a gene.

This clone was picked up a small number of times. The rearrangement links TRBV5-8 to TRBJ1-1, with D possibly matching TRBD1 (6 bases). V lost 0 bases and J 11 bases, leaving 8 bases between the germline ends. Germline CDR1 and CDR2: SGHTS and YDEGEE. This CDR3 has 11 residues. CDR3: CASSLDRAAFF. CDR3 nucleotides: TGTGCCAGCAGCTTGGACAGGGCGGCTTTCTTT.

The V call is TRBV7-9, the J call TRBJ2-6, with D perhaps TRBD1 (5 bases). Germline V gene data show CDR1 as SEHNR and CDR2 as FQNEAQ (reference sequence). The CDR3 is 15 amino acids. V was shortened by 3 bases and J by 1 base, with 7 bases between the two germline ends. The DNA for the CDR3 is TGTGCCAGCAGCTTTCAGGGATCTGGGGCCAACGTCCTGACTTTC. It codes for CASSFQGSGANVLTF. The full variable domain, with the rest looked up from reference TRBV7-9 and TRBJ2-6, is DTGVSQNPRHKITKRGQNVTFRCDPISEHNRLYWYRQTLGQGPEFLTYFQNEAQLEKSRLLSDRFSAERPKGSFSTLEIQRTEQGDSAMYLCASSFQGSGANVLTFGAGSRLTVL.

This rearrangement joins TRBV5-4 to TRBJ2-5; no definite D call. Germline-derived CDR1 and CDR2 are SGHNT and YYREEE (reference sequence). The V and J ends lost 0 bases and 3 bases respectively, with 12 bases between them. CDR3 length: 15 residues. The CDR3 spells CASSLAARSEETQYF. The CDR3, as DNA: TGTGCCAGCAGCTTGGCCGCTCGGAGTGAAGAGACCCAGTACTTC.

The chain links TRBV21-1 to TRBJ1-5; the DNA was not used to check the table's D call, TRBD1. TRBV21-1 is flagged as a pseudogene. CDR3 size: 17 residues. CDR3 coding DNA: TGTGCCAGCAGCAAAGGCGGTTTCTCTAGGGGGAATCAGCCCCAGCATTTT. This sequence encodes CASSKGGFSRGNQPQHF.

V gene TRBV27 combines with J gene TRBJ2-7; 7 bases are shared with TRBD2. This CDR3 has 14 amino acids. CDR1 is MNHEY and CDR2 is SMNVEV in the germline V gene (reference sequence). Trimming removed 4 bases from V and 4 bases from J; junction bases left unmatched: 7. The CDR3 DNA sequence: TGTGCCAGCAGTTGGAGGGAGGGCGTATACGAGCAGTACTTC. Translated, it gives CASSWREGVYEQYF.

The chain couples TRBV6-6 to TRBJ1-6; tentative D call: TRBD1 (5 bases). Germline V gene lookup returns CDR1 MNHNY and CDR2 SVGAGI (reference sequence). CDR3 size: 14 residues. V dropped 2 bases and J dropped 6 bases, with 8 bases sitting between them. The CDR3 is CASSYGGGNSPLHF. CDR3 nucleotides: TGTGCCAGCAGTTACGGGGGAGGTAATTCACCCCTCCACTTT.

The chain couples TRBV5-1 to TRBJ2-3, with 7 nucleotides matching TRBD2. The germline V gene has CDR1 SGHRS and CDR2 YFSETQ. J lost 3 bases, V lost 6 bases, and 7 bases had no gene match. The CDR3 loop spans 14 amino acids. DNA of the CDR3: TGCGCCAGCAATGGGGCTAGCGGTACAGATACGCAGTATTTT. It codes for CASNGASGTDTQYF.

The V gene is TRBV10-3, the J gene TRBJ2-1, with 8 bases identical to TRBD2. With V trimmed by 6 bases and J by 8 bases, 6 bases remained unmatched. The V gene's germline CDR1 is ENHRY and CDR2 SYGVKD. The CDR3 extends over 13 amino acids. The CDR3 nucleotides read TGTGCCATCAGATCGGGACTAGTCGATGAGCAGTTCTTC. Translated, it gives CAIRSGLVDEQFF.

This clone was counted once. This sequence joins TRBV7-2 and TRBJ2-5, with no clear D. Germline-derived CDR1 and CDR2 are SGHTA and FQGNSA. The CDR3 has 13 residues. The V gene lost 4 bases and the J gene lost 7 bases, with 13 bases spanning the gap. CDR3 in DNA: TGTGCCAGCAGCTCCCCACCGCCAGGGACCCAGTACTTC. This translates into CASSSPPPGTQYF. The whole variable domain, filled in from reference TRBV7-2 and TRBJ2-5, reads GAGVSQSPSNKVTEKGKDVELRCDPISGHTALYWYRQSLGQGLEFLIYFQGNSAPDKSGLPSDRFSAERTGGSVSTLTIQRTQQEDSAVYLCASSSPPPGTQYFGPGTRLLVL.